This T cell receptor (beta chain) was sequenced during a study of follicular helper T cells after annual influenza vaccination. General study points: Recurrent ICOS+CD38+ cTfh clonotypes included tetramer and AIM influenza-specific ones.

CDR1 and CDR2 from the germline V gene are SGHRS and YFSETQ. This CDR3 is built from 17 residues. V trimming: 7 bases; J trimming: 4 bases; junction bases outside the gene matches: 18. A note on this clone: The antigen is not known.

Repertoires were generated with immunoSEQ multiplex PCR, while TCRdb's copy carries only in-frame clones and drops some. The sample lists about 6,600 clones, around 75% occurring once. Time point denoted: 2015-2016 season, 7 days after influenza vaccination. Excluded were substance abuse, HIV/AIDS, active cancer, immunomodulatory drugs and active illness. Each time point used about 35 to 110 mL of blood. The source was CXCR5- memory CD4+ T cells sorted from blood, collected 7 days after influenza vaccination. The source of this sequence is an adult who received the influenza vaccine. The V gene is TRBV5-1, the J gene TRBJ2-3, with TRBD2 matching over 7 bases. The CDR3 DNA follows: TGCGCCAGCGGGAGGGGTCGTAGCGGTGGGACCCCAGATACGCAGTATTTT. It encodes CASGRGRSGGTPDTQYF.